This T cell receptor (beta chain) was captured in a study of naive and memory T cell subsets. Study findings and constraints: The RNA method is potentially sensitive to activation and differentiation changes.

The table lists this clonotype with many counts. Its antigen is currently unknown. Amplification of ligated cDNA took four PCR rounds with SP2 and nested alpha and beta constant primers. TCRdb re-analysed the UMI-ligation and nested PCR reads in MiXCR, keeping a single row per CDR3 protein. The data show more than 30,000 distinct CDR3 sequences, 6.7% seen once. The CDR3 contains 15 residues. The V segment lost 6 bases and the J segment 7 bases; nucleotides outside the gene matches: 7. In germline, CDR1 is SNHLY, CDR2 FYNNEI. Treatment in this sample: skin biopsy from PPD injection site in Mantoux-positive individual. A UMI-containing oligonucleotide was joined by 3' ligation to the TCR cDNA template.

The rearrangement uses TRBV2 and TRBJ2-4; the match to TRBD2 covers 12 bases. The sample consisted of skin, taken from a tuberculin skin test site. The sequence came from an adult in good health. The CDR3 reads CASSQGGTSGNIQYF. CDR3 in DNA: TGTGCCAGCAGCCAGGGGGGGACTAGCGGGAACATTCAGTACTTC.